This T cell receptor beta chain was retrieved from a study of early T cells in non-severe SARS-CoV-2 infection. As for the study in general: Alpha and beta chains were unpaired, from unsorted whole-blood bulk RNA.

This clonotype has ten or more counts. Germline-derived CDR1 and CDR2 are SNHLY and FYNNEI. The CDR3 consists of 16 residues. V was pared by 1 base and J by 3 bases, with 14 bases between. Each cDNA molecule carried a unique molecular identifier. Each CDR3 protein is one row after TCRdb ran MiXCR on the 5' RACE reads. Counted here are 30,000 to 40,000 distinct CDR3 sequences, over 3.5% occurring once; the ten biggest clones make up 16%. This clonotype was obtained from an adult who was a healthcare worker with PCR-confirmed SARS-CoV-2 infection or an uninfected control (not recorded which). Source material: whole blood. This chain joins TRBV2 and TRBJ2-3, with D hard to call. The CDR3: CASSEGLGLWTDTQYF. For the CDR3, the DNA is TGTGCCAGCAGTGAAGGTCTAGGGCTTTGGACAGATACGCAGTATTTT.